Below, one TCR beta chain is given with its context. Purification of the CD8+ and CD4+ T cells relied on negative isolation, and TEMRA cells underwent FACS enrichment. V lost 5 bases to trimming and J lost 9 bases, with 17 bases between them. Germline V gives CDR1 DFQATT, CDR2 SNEGSKA (reference sequence). The CDR3 totals 13 residues. This entry belongs to a study of CD8 T cells in Susac syndrome. It was with random hexamers that 0.5 to 1 ug RNA was reverse transcribed. Amplification of the TCR beta CDR3 was carried out by immunoSEQ multiplex PCR, which spanned a total of 54 Vbeta and 13 Jbeta segments. Each CDR3 protein gets one entry after TCRdb re-called the immunoSEQ multiplex PCR reads with MiXCR. The data contain 250,000 to 300,000 distinct CDR3 sequences, approximately 85% of them seen just once; the ten biggest clones take up around 0.11%.

The origin of this receptor is a human donor with multiple sclerosis. V usage is TRBV20-1 and J usage is TRBJ2-1; D is perhaps TRBD1 or TRBD2 (5 bases each). The material sequenced was CD8+ T cells from PBMCs. This CDR3 reads CSAEDLAGGEQFF. The CDR3 region has the DNA TGCAGTGCTGAGGACCTAGCTGGGGGTGAGCAGTTCTTC.